The T cell receptor (beta chain) described here comes from a study of blood T cell repertoires in COVID-19. The overall study: T cells, B-cell-depleted T cells, or PBMCs supplied cDNA or gDNA.

Methods used by the authors: Estimated nucleated cell counts came from reference gene primer amplification. Profiled with immunoSEQ multiplex PCR; TCRdb holds only in-frame clones, not every one. V and J calls and clone size come straight from that table; D and trimming were deduced from the DNA. In the table there are 100,000 or so clones, approximately 82% of which are singletons. CDR1 and CDR2 from the germline V gene are LGHNT and FRNRAP. This CDR3 spans 12 amino acids. V was trimmed by 6 bases and J by 4 bases, leaving 7 bases between them. This TCR came from an elderly woman with acute or convalescent COVID-19. This chain uses TRBV12-5 with TRBJ2-1; D remains unclear. The specimen was peripheral blood. This CDR3 is CASGTSYNEQFF. The CDR3 nucleotides read TGTGCTAGTGGGACATCATACAATGAGCAGTTCTTC.